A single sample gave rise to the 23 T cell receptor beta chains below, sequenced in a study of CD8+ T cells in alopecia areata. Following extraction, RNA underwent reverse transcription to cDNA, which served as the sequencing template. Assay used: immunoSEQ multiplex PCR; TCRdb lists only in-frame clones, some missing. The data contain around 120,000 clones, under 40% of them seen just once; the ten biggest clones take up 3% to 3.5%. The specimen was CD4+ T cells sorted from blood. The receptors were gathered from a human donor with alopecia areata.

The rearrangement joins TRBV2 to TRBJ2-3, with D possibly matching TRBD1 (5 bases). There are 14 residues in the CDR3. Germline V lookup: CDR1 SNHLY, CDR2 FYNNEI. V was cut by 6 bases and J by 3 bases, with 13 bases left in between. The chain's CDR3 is CASSPRERTDTQYF. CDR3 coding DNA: TGTGCCAGCAGCCCCAGGGAAAGGACAGATACGCAGTATTTT.

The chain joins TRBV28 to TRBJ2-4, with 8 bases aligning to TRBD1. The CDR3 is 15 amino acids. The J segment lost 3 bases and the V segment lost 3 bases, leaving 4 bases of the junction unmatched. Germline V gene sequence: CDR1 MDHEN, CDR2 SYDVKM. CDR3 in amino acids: CASSFPGTGKNIQYF. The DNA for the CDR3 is TGTGCCAGCAGTTTCCCCGGGACAGGCAAAAACATTCAGTACTTC. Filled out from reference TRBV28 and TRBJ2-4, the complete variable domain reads DVKVTQSSRYLVKRTGEKVFLECVQDMDHENMFWYRQDPGLGLRLIYFSYDVKMKEKGDIPEGYSVSREKKERFSLILESASTNQTSMYLCASSFPGTGKNIQYFGAGTRLSVL.

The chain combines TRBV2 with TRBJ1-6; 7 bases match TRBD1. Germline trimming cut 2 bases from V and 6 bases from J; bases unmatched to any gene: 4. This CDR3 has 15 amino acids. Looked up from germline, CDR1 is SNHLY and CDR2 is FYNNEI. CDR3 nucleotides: TGTGCCAGCAGTGAAACAGGGGTCCGTAATTCACCCCTCCACTTT. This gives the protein CASSETGVRNSPLHF.

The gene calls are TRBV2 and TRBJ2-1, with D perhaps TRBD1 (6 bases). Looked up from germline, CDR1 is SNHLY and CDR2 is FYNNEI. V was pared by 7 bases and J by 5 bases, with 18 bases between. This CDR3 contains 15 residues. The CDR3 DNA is TGTGCCAGCAACCCACTGGGCAGGGGAAACAATGAGCAGTTCTTC. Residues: CASNPLGRGNNEQFF.

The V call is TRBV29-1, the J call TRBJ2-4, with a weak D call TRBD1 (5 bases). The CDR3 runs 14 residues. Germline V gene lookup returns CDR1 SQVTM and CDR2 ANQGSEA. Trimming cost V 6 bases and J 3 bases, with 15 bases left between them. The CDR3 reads CSVRTRVGKNIQYF. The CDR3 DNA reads TGCAGCGTAAGAACCAGGGTGGGCAAAAACATTCAGTACTTC.

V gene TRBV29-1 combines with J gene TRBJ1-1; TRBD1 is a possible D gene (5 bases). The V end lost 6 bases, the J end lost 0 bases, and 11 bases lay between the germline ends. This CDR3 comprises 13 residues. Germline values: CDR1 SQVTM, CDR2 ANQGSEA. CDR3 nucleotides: TGCAGCGTCGAGGGGAAATTGAACACTGAAGCTTTCTTT. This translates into CSVEGKLNTEAFF.

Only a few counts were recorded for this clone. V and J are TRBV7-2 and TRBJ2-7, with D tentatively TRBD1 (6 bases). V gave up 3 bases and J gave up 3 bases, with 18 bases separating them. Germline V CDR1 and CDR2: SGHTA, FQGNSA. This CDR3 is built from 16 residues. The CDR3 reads CASSFGYRALVYEQYF. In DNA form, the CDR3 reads TGTGCCAGCAGCTTTGGATACAGGGCCCTAGTCTACGAGCAGTACTTC.

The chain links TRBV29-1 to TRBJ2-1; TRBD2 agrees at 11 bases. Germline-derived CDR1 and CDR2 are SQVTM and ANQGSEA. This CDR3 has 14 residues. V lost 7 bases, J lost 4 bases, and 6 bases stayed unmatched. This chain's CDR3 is CSGQTSGAYNEQFF. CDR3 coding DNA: TGCAGCGGACAGACTAGCGGGGCGTACAATGAGCAGTTCTTC.

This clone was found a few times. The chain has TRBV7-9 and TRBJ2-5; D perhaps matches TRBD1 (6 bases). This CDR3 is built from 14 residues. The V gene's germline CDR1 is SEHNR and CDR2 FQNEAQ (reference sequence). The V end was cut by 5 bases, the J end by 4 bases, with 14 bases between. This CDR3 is CASSLGRTVETQYF. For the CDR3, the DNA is TGTGCCAGCAGCCTGGGACGGACAGTAGAGACCCAGTACTTC.

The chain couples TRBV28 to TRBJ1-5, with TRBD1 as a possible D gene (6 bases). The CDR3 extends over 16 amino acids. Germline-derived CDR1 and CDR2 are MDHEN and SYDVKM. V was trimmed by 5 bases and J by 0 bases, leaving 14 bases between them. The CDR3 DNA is TGTGCCAGCAGTCTCCGGACAGTTGATAGCAATCAGCCCCAGCATTTT. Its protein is CASSLRTVDSNQPQHF. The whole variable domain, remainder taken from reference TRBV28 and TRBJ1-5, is DVKVTQSSRYLVKRTGEKVFLECVQDMDHENMFWYRQDPGLGLRLIYFSYDVKMKEKGDIPEGYSVSREKKERFSLILESASTNQTSMYLCASSLRTVDSNQPQHFGDGTRLSIL.

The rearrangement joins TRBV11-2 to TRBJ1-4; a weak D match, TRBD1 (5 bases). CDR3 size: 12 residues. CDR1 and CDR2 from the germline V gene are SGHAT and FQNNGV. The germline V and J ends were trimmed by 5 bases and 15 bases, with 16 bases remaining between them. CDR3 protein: CASSLRGVEVFF. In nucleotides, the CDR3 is TGTGCCAGCAGCCTACGGGGGGTTGAGGTGTTTTTT. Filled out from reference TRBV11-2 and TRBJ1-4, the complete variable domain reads EAGVAQSPRYKIIEKRQSVAFWCNPISGHATLYWYQQILGQGPKLLIQFQNNGVVDDSQLPKDRFSAERLKGVDSTLKIQPAKLEDSAVYLCASSLRGVEVFFGSGTQLSVL.

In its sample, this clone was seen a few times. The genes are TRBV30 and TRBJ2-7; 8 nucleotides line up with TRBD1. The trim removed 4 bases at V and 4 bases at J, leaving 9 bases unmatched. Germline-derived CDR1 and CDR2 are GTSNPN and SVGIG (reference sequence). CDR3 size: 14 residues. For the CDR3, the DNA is TGTGCCTGGAACCCGGGACAGGCCGAGTACGAGCAGTACTTC. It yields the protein CAWNPGQAEYEQYF.

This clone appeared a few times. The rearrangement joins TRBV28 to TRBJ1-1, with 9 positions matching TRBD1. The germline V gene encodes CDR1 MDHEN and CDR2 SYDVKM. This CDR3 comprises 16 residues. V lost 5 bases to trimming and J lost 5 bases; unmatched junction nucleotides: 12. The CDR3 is CASSTYPGQGWTEAFF. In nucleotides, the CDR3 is TGTGCCAGCAGTACTTACCCGGGACAGGGATGGACTGAAGCTTTCTTT.

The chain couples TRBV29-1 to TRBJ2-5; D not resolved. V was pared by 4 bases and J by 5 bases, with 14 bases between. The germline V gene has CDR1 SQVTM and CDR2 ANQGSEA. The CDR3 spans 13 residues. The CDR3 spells CSVGVSWMETQYF. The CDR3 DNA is TGCAGCGTTGGTGTTAGCTGGATGGAGACCCAGTACTTC.

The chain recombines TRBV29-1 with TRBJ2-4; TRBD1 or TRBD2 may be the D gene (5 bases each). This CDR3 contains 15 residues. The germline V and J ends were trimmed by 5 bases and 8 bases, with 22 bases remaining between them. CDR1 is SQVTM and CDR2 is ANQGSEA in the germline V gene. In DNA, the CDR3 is TGCAGCGTTCGTTCGACCGGGACCCTCGGGGACATTCAGTACTTC. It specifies CSVRSTGTLGDIQYF.

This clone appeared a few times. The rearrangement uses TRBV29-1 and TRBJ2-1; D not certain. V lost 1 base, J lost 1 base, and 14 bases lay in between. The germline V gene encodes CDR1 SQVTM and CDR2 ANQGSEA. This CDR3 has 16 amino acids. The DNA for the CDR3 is TGCAGCGTTGAAGCGGCCATCGGATCATCCTACAATGAGCAGTTCTTC. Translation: CSVEAAIGSSYNEQFF.

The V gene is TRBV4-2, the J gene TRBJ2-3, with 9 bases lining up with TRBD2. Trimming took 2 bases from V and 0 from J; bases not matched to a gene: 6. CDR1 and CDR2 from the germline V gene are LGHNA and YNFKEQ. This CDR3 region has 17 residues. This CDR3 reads CASSQLSGGYSTDTQYF. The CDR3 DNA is TGTGCCAGCAGCCAACTTAGCGGGGGTTACAGCACAGATACGCAGTATTTT.

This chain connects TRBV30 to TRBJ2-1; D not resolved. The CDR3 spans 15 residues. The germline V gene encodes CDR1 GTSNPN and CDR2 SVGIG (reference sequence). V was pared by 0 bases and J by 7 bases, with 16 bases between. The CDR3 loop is CAWSVRTLVGNEQFF. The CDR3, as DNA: TGTGCCTGGAGTGTACGAACCCTTGTCGGGAATGAGCAGTTCTTC.

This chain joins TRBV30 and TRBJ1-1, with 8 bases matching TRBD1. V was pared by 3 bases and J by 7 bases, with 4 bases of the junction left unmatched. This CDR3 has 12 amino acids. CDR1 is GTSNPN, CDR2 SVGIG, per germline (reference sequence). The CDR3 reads CAWSDRGHEAFF. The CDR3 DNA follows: TGTGCCTGGAGCGACAGGGGCCATGAAGCTTTCTTT.

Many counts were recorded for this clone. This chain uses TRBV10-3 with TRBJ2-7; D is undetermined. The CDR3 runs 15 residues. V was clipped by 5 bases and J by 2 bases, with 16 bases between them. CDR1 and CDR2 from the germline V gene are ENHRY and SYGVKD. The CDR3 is CAISPGPRLPYEQYF. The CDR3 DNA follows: TGTGCCATCAGTCCCGGGCCCCGGCTCCCCTACGAGCAGTACTTC.

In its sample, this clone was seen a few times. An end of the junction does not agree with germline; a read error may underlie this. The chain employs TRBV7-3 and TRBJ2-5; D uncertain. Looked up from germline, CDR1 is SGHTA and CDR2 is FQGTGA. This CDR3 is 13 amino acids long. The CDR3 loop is CASRLRVGETQYF. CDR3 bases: TGTGCCAGCAGATTAAGGGTTGGAGAGACCCAGTACTTC.

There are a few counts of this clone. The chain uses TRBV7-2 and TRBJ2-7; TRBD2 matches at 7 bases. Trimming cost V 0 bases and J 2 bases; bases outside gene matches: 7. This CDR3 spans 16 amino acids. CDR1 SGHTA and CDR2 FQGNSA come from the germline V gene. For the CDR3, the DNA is TGTGCCAGCAGCTTAGCGGCGAAGCGGGGTGCCTACGAGCAGTACTTC. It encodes CASSLAAKRGAYEQYF.

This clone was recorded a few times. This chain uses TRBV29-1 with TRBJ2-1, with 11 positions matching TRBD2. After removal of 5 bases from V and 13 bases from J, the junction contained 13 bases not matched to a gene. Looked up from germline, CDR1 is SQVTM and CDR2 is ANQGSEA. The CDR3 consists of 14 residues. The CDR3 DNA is TGCAGCGTTCCTGATGTTAATAGCGGGAGGGTTCAGTTCTTC. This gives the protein CSVPDVNSGRVQFF.